One and the same sample provided the 7 T cell receptor beta chains below, sequenced in a study of shared clonotypes between healthy human individuals (dated by TCRdb to the early 2020s). CD8 naive samples were CD45RO-negative cells positively selected for CCR7, giving a CD45RA+CCR7+ population that excluded TemRA cells. The library was made by the immunoSEQ multiplex PCR assay. Not all clones reach the TCRdb copy of this immuneACCESS table, which keeps in-frame sequences only. Checked studies attribute under half of the gap to unresolved V genes and leave the rest unexplained. The sample table contains about 2.2 million clones; only one count was recorded for about 93% of them. The leading ten clones occupy around 1.7% of the sample. The sequencing input was naive CD8+ T cells from PBMCs. What the cell subset or site label conveys for this sample: CD45RA+CCR7+. Receptor source: a man younger than 35 in good health. Some clones in this sample may be carry-over from other donors' samples.

V gene TRBV9 combines with J gene TRBJ1-1, with 9 positions matching TRBD1. This CDR3 is 16 amino acids long. Germline V CDR1 and CDR2: SGDLS, YYNGEE. Trimming took 3 bases from V and 3 from J; bases not matched to a gene: 9. For the CDR3, the DNA is TGTGCCAGCAGCGAAGAACAGGGGGCTGGGGACACTGAAGCTTTCTTT. Amino acid sequence: CASSEEQGAGDTEAFF.

This sequence joins TRBV4-1 and TRBJ1-1, with 8 nucleotides matching TRBD1. V trimming: 3 bases; J trimming: 3 bases; junction bases outside the gene matches: 3. This CDR3 has 14 residues. CDR1 and CDR2 from the germline V gene are MGHRA and YSYEKL. The DNA of the CDR3 is TGCGCCAGCAGCCAGTCCAGGGGGCACACTGAAGCTTTCTTT. Residues: CASSQSRGHTEAFF.

The chain links TRBV7-9 to TRBJ2-1; 7 nucleotides match TRBD1. CDR1 is SEHNR, CDR2 FQNEAQ, per germline (reference sequence). The CDR3 runs 13 residues. J was trimmed by 9 bases and V by 4 bases; bases with no gene match: 6. DNA of the CDR3: TGTGCCAGCAGCTCGGACGGGACAGTTGAGCAGTTCTTC. This gives the protein CASSSDGTVEQFF.

On this clone: At the DNA level, this CDR3 is encoded by other sequences in the same sample as well. The chain carries TRBV9 and TRBJ2-1; D is unclear. The CDR3 totals 14 residues. V lost 0 bases and J 7 bases, leaving 11 bases between the germline ends. Germline CDR1 reads SGDLS; CDR2 reads YYNGEE. CDR3 sequence reads: CASSVGGLGNEQFF. The DNA for the CDR3 is TGTGCCAGCAGCGTAGGGGGTCTGGGAAATGAGCAGTTCTTC.

V and J are TRBV10-3 and TRBJ1-2; no reliable D call. CDR3 length: 16 residues. The V end was cut by 5 bases, the J end by 0 bases, with 16 bases between. In germline, CDR1 is ENHRY, CDR2 SYGVKD. The CDR3 loop is CAISISLDSTNYGYTF. The CDR3 DNA is TGTGCCATCAGTATTTCGTTGGATTCTACTAACTATGGCTACACCTTC.

V gene TRBV21-1 combines with J gene TRBJ1-4; the table's D call, TRBD1, has no DNA check behind it. TRBV21-1 is classified as a pseudogene. The CDR3 consists of 17 residues. The CDR3 sequence is CASSKEAAPGDSEKLFF. The CDR3 nucleotides are TGTGCCAGCAGCAAAGAGGCTGCGCCAGGGGATAGTGAAAAACTGTTTTTT.

The chain employs TRBV28 and TRBJ2-2; TRBD1 agrees at 8 bases. Germline V gives CDR1 MDHEN, CDR2 SYDVKM. Unmatched junction bases numbered 7, after V lost 6 bases and J lost 4 bases. This CDR3 spans 15 amino acids. The CDR3 bases are TGTGCCAGCAGAAGTCTCAGGGGGCCCACCGGGGAGCTGTTTTTT. Translation gives CASRSLRGPTGELFF.